This T cell receptor beta chain was captured in a study of T cell responses to AZD1222 COVID-19 vaccine. Looked up from germline, CDR1 is MDHEN and CDR2 is SYDVKM. Trimming took 3 bases from V and 0 from J, leaving 9 bases between them. The CDR3 totals 15 residues. Note on this clone: Antigen unknown.

Study-wide results and limits: Baseline serology detected seropositivity in only a handful of AZD1222 recipients.

Assay: immunoSEQ multiplex PCR; the TCRdb copy retains only in-frame clones and omits some. Of 150,000 to 200,000 clones listed, roughly 87% are singletons. The clonotype originates from an adult in good health. This chain joins TRBV28 and TRBJ1-3; D not resolved. The material was peripheral blood, obtained on day 0 of AZD1222 vaccination. The CDR3 loop reads CASSFRGLSGNTIYF. The CDR3 DNA reads TGTGCCAGCAGTTTTCGAGGGCTCTCTGGAAACACCATATATTTT.